This record covers a single T cell receptor beta chain. The target antigen is unknown. The source of the sample is a study of response to subunit inactivated influenza vaccine. One entry per CDR3 protein, called by TCRdb with MiXCR from the RT-PCR reads. The sample lists hundreds of thousands of distinct CDR3 sequences, 15% to 17% occurring once. General study findings and limits: The authors offered the suggestion that each seasonal influenza vaccination recruits few new T cells.

CDR3 length: 15 residues. V lost 2 bases and J 0 bases, leaving 9 bases between the germline ends. Germline V gives CDR1 SGHTA, CDR2 FQGNSA. This TCR was sampled from a man aged 50 to 59 who received an inactivated influenza vaccine. The V gene is TRBV7-2, the J gene TRBJ2-3; D is unclear. The sample consisted of PBMCs from blood, taken 12 days after vaccination. CDR3 sequence (DNA): TGTGCCAGCAGCTTAATGGACCCTAGCACAGATACGCAGTATTTT. As protein: CASSLMDPSTDTQYF.